The source of this T cell receptor beta chain is a study of cytomegalovirus exposure and HLA in healthy donors. Study results and caveats: TCR beta sequences numbering roughly 18,000 were associated with HLA alleles at 0.05 false discovery rate in a later analysis. The availability of immune exposure information extended only to CMV serostatus. It was assumed in the presence/absence analyses that sequencing depth was roughly uniform across donors.

The PCR employed 60 Vbeta primers together with 13 Jbeta primers. Sequencing was performed with immunoSEQ multiplex PCR; in TCRdb, only in-frame clones are kept and a portion is missing. In the table there are roughly 120,000 clones, around 72% of which are singletons. This clone was counted only a few times. The antigen remains undetermined. The origin of this receptor is a woman aged 35 to 49 in good health and CMV-seropositive. Input material: PBMCs.

The CDR3 region has the DNA TGTGCCACCAGCAGAGGGGACGGGGGGCAAGAGACCCAGTACTTC. Its protein is CATSRGDGGQETQYF. The chain links TRBV15 to TRBJ2-5; 7 bases agree with TRBD2. Germline V gene data show CDR1 as LNHNV and CDR2 as YYDKDF (reference sequence). The CDR3 contains 15 residues. With 1 base clipped from V and 2 bases from J, the junction kept 4 bases outside the gene matches.